This T cell receptor beta chain was recorded in a study of CD8 T cells in Susac syndrome. The study, taken as a whole, reports: A relatively small number of individuals underwent TCR sequencing and HLA analysis.

It was with random hexamers that 0.5 to 1 ug RNA was reverse transcribed. Across 54 Vbeta and 13 Jbeta, TCR beta CDR3 was amplified with immunoSEQ multiplex PCR. TCRdb re-analysed the immunoSEQ multiplex PCR reads in MiXCR, keeping a single row per CDR3 protein. The sample carries fewer than 350,000 distinct CDR3 sequences, around 92% recorded once. As to this clonotype: Its antigen is unidentified.

In the multiple sclerosis control group, patients were treatment-naive and had stable or active relapsing-remitting disease. While CD8+ and CD4+ T cells were isolated negatively, TEMRA cells were enriched by FACS. J gave up 5 bases and V 4 bases, and 6 bases lay outside the gene matches. Germline CDR1 and CDR2: LGHNA and YSLEER. The CDR3 totals 15 residues. This chain connects TRBV4-3 to TRBJ2-1, with 9 bases fitting TRBD1. Sample: CD4+ T cells from PBMCs. This TCR was sampled from a human donor with multiple sclerosis. This CDR3 reads CASSRSGQGHNEQFF. The CDR3 nucleotides are TGCGCCAGCAGCCGGTCGGGACAGGGTCACAATGAGCAGTTCTTC.